Below, 30 T cell receptor beta chains from the same sample are listed, as sequenced in a study of regulatory T cells in long-lasting Graves disease. Time point in this sample: newly diagnosed GD, antithyroid drugs for less than 3 months. From PBMCs, RNA was extracted and then used to make the TCR library. Building of the TCR beta libraries involved iRepertoire HTBI primers and Arm-PCR of CDR3 regions. TCRdb processed the multiplex PCR reads anew with MiXCR; each CDR3 protein has one entry. Found here are about 220,000 distinct CDR3 sequences, 15% to 20% of them singletons; the top ten hold 12%. These same data were also listed under a study on T cells in Graves' hyperthyroidism and ophthalmopathy.

Here the sequenced sample was peripheral blood mononuclear cells (PBMCs), taken at new diagnosis, from a patient treated with antithyroid drugs. These receptors came from a woman in her twenties or thirties with Graves disease.

Many counts were recorded for this clonotype. This sequence joins TRBV29-1 and TRBJ2-2; 10 nucleotides match TRBD1. Germline trimming cut 7 bases from V and 6 bases from J; bases unmatched to any gene: 8. Germline V CDR1 and CDR2: SQVTM, ANQGSEA. The CDR3 runs 14 residues. CDR3 DNA sequence: TGCAGCGCTGACCGACAGGGGGCCCCCGGGGAGCTGTTTTTT. As protein: CSADRQGAPGELFF.

This clonotype was recorded many times. The V call is TRBV29-1, the J call TRBJ1-1; unclear D gene. The ends were cut back, 4 bases at V and 4 bases at J, with 10 bases in the middle. The CDR3 contains 12 residues. Germline CDR1 reads SQVTM; CDR2 reads ANQGSEA. The CDR3 sequence is CSVVRGTTEAFF. The CDR3 nucleotides read TGCAGCGTTGTCCGAGGAACCACTGAAGCTTTCTTT. Filled out from reference TRBV29-1 and TRBJ1-1, the complete variable domain reads SAVISQKPSRDICQRGTSLTIQCQVDSQVTMMFWYRQQPGQSLTLIATANQGSEATYESGFVIDKFPISRPNLTFSTLTVSNMSPEDSSIYLCSVVRGTTEAFFGQGTRLTVV.

The chain recombines TRBV28 with TRBJ1-5; D gene unclear. CDR3 length: 16 amino acids. Germline V CDR1 and CDR2: MDHEN, SYDVKM. The V gene lost 2 bases and the J gene lost 1 base, with 12 bases spanning the gap. The CDR3 sequence is CASSLMSMSSNQPQHF. The DNA of the CDR3 is TGTGCCAGCAGTTTAATGAGTATGTCGAGCAATCAGCCCCAGCATTTT.

This clonotype occurred a few times. V gene TRBV5-6 combines with J gene TRBJ2-7; perhaps D is TRBD1 or TRBD2 (5 bases each). Germline lookup yields CDR1 SGHDT and CDR2 YYEEEE. Trimming left V 2 bases short and J 1 base short, with 10 bases between. The CDR3 has 14 amino acids. CDR3 sequence (DNA): TGTGCCAGCAGCTTCGGGACCCCGTCCTACGAGCAGTACTTC. Translated, it gives CASSFGTPSYEQYF.

This clonotype appeared a few times. V gene TRBV5-1 combines with J gene TRBJ1-1; D might be TRBD1 (6 bases). V lost 4 bases and J 5 bases, leaving 18 bases between the germline ends. From germline, CDR1 is SGHRS and CDR2 YFSETQ. This CDR3 has 15 residues. This chain's CDR3 is CASSGGHRDGTEAFF. Written as DNA, the CDR3 is TGCGCCAGCAGCGGGGGCCACAGGGATGGGACTGAAGCTTTCTTT. Looking up the rest from reference TRBV5-1 and TRBJ1-1 gives the full variable domain: KAGVTQTPRYLIKTRGQQVTLSCSPISGHRSVSWYQQTPGQGLQFLFEYFSETQRNKGNFPGRFSGRQFSNSRSEMNVSTLELGDSALYLCASSGGHRDGTEAFFGQGTRLTVV.

In its sample, this clonotype was seen many times. The chain employs TRBV28 and TRBJ2-5, with a weak D call TRBD2 (7 bases). This CDR3 is 14 amino acids long. V was pared by 7 bases and J by 4 bases, with 16 bases between. Germline V CDR1 and CDR2: MDHEN, SYDVKM. The CDR3 region is CASILGGAGETQYF. CDR3 sequence (DNA): TGTGCCAGCATCCTGGGGGGGGCGGGAGAGACCCAGTACTTC.

This clonotype has at least ten counts. This chain connects TRBV18 to TRBJ1-3; possibly TRBD1 for D (5 bases). The CDR3 loop spans 15 amino acids. Looked up from germline, CDR1 is KGHSH and CDR2 is LQKENI. Trimming shortened V by 2 bases and J by 1 base, and 9 bases separated the two germline ends. DNA for the CDR3: TGTGCCAGCTCACCATCCGCAGGGTCTGGAAACACCATATATTTT. This codes for CASSPSAGSGNTIYF. The variable domain in full, with the rest retrieved from reference TRBV18 and TRBJ1-3, is NAGVMQNPRHLVRRRGQEARLRCSPMKGHSHVYWYRQLPEEGLKFMVYLQKENIIDESGMPKERFSAEFPKEGPSILRIQQVVRGDSAAYFCASSPSAGSGNTIYFGEGSWLTVV.

This clonotype was seen at least ten times. This rearrangement joins TRBV12-3 or TRBV12-4 to TRBJ2-1, with D possibly matching TRBD2 (5 bases). The CDR3 spans 15 residues. V was shortened by 6 bases and J by 7 bases, with 19 bases between the two germline ends. The CDR3 reads CASRPPSPRGNEQFF. CDR3 DNA: TGTGCCAGCAGACCCCCCTCCCCCCGAGGGAATGAGCAGTTCTTC.

This clonotype was observed at least ten times. The J gene is TRBJ2-1, the V gene TRBV12-3 or TRBV12-4; 7 bases are a match to TRBD2. This CDR3 comprises 16 residues. V shed 5 bases and J 7 bases; nucleotides not matched to a gene: 14. CDR3 amino acids: CASSAPGAGIGNEQFF. DNA for the CDR3: TGTGCCAGCAGTGCCCCGGGAGCGGGAATTGGTAATGAGCAGTTCTTC.

This chain links TRBV2 with TRBJ1-2, with a weak D call TRBD1 (5 bases). V was cut by 8 bases and J by 2 bases, with 12 bases left in between. The CDR3 covers 13 residues. In germline, CDR1 is SNHLY, CDR2 FYNNEI. CDR3 in amino acids: CASGDPRNYGYTF. The CDR3 coding sequence is TGTGCCAGCGGGGACCCTAGAAACTATGGCTACACCTTC.

This clonotype was recorded many times. The chain couples TRBV28 to TRBJ2-7; D may be TRBD2 (6 bases). The CDR3 is 14 amino acids. CDR1 is MDHEN, CDR2 SYDVKM, per germline. V was trimmed by 8 bases and J by 1 base, leaving 15 bases between them. CDR3 sequence (DNA): TGTGCCAGCTGGCCCGGGACTCATTCCTACGAGCAGTACTTC. It encodes CASWPGTHSYEQYF.

This clonotype occurred many times. The chain combines TRBV2 with TRBJ2-5, with D perhaps matching TRBD2 (5 bases). Germline V gene data show CDR1 as SNHLY and CDR2 as FYNNEI. CDR3 length equals 13 residues. Trimming took 3 bases from V and 2 from J, leaving 7 bases between them. The CDR3 DNA reads as TGTGCCAGCAGTGAGGACTTACAAGAGACCCAGTACTTC. Translated, it gives CASSEDLQETQYF.

This clonotype was counted ten times or more. The chain couples TRBV2 to TRBJ2-1; 8 bases fit TRBD2. The CDR3 has 12 amino acids. The J segment lost 2 bases and the V segment lost 11 bases, leaving 2 bases of the junction unmatched. The germline V gene has CDR1 SNHLY and CDR2 FYNNEI. CDR3: CAVSGTYNEQFF. CDR3 DNA: TGTGCCGTTAGCGGGACCTACAATGAGCAGTTCTTC. Looking up the rest from reference TRBV2 and TRBJ2-1 gives the full variable domain: EPEVTQTPSHQVTQMGQEVILRCVPISNHLYFYWYRQILGQKVEFLVSFYNNEISEKSEIFDDQFSVERPDGSNFTLKIRSTKLEDSAMYFCAVSGTYNEQFFGPGTRLTVL.

This clonotype was picked up a small number of times. The chain combines TRBV5-4 with TRBJ2-2; D unresolved. V was clipped by 4 bases and J by 2 bases, with 6 bases between them. This CDR3 spans 13 amino acids. Germline CDR1 SGHNT, CDR2 YYREEE (reference sequence). CDR3 loop: CASSIHNTGELFF. Written as DNA, the CDR3 is TGTGCCAGCAGCATCCACAACACCGGGGAGCTGTTTTTT. The full variable domain, rest sourced from reference TRBV5-4 and TRBJ2-2, is ETGVTQSPTHLIKTRGQQVTLRCSSQSGHNTVSWYQQALGQGPQFIFQYYREEENGRGNFPPRFSGLQFPNYSSELNVNALELDDSALYLCASSIHNTGELFFGEGSRLTVL.

This clonotype was counted ten times or more. In DNA, the CDR3 is TGCGCCAGCAGTGAGTCCTTCAGGGGGCCTGAGCAGTTCTTC. It yields the protein CASSESFRGPEQFF. This rearrangement joins TRBV10-1 to TRBJ2-1; 8 positions agree with TRBD1. The germline gives CDR1 WNHNN, CDR2 SYGVQD (reference sequence). CDR3 size: 14 residues. V dropped 0 bases and J dropped 9; count of bases not matched to a gene: 4.

The chain couples TRBV27 to TRBJ2-7; 10 nucleotides align to TRBD1. With 6 bases clipped from V and 3 bases from J, the junction kept 2 bases outside the gene matches. Germline V gives CDR1 MNHEY, CDR2 SMNVEV (reference sequence). CDR3 length equals 13 residues. The CDR3 region is CASRWTGGYEQYF. The CDR3 bases are TGTGCCAGCAGATGGACAGGGGGCTACGAGCAGTACTTC.

This clonotype has only a few counts. The chain uses TRBV6-2 or TRBV6-3 and TRBJ2-3; TRBD1 might be the D (5 bases). The CDR3 length is 14 residues. V gave up 2 bases and J gave up 2 bases, with 8 bases separating them. Germline loops: CDR1 MNHEY, CDR2 SVGEGT. The CDR3 here is CASSYRGPTDTQYF. The CDR3 DNA reads as TGTGCCAGCAGTTACAGGGGCCCCACAGATACGCAGTATTTT.

The chain couples TRBV4-1 to TRBJ2-3; no definite D call. V lost 1 base and J lost 6, with 5 bases in between. Germline V gene sequence: CDR1 MGHRA, CDR2 YSYEKL. The CDR3 has 12 amino acids. The CDR3 sequence is CASSQVLDTQYF. In nucleotides, the CDR3 is TGCGCCAGCAGCCAAGTCCTCGATACGCAGTATTTT.

The sample holds many counts of this clonotype. V usage is TRBV9 and J usage is TRBJ2-1; no clear D gene. Germline loops: CDR1 SGDLS, CDR2 YYNGEE. Trimming took off 0 bases at V and 7 bases at J, with 5 bases between the two ends. CDR3 length: 12 amino acids. The DNA for the CDR3 is TGTGCCAGCAGCGTAGGAGTGAATGAGCAGTTCTTC. Translating it yields CASSVGVNEQFF.

This clonotype was seen more than once but under ten times. The rearrangement uses TRBV20-1 and TRBJ1-5, with D unclear. Trimming left V 6 bases short and J 4 bases short, with 22 bases between. This CDR3 region has 16 residues. Germline lookup yields CDR1 DFQATT and CDR2 SNEGSKA (reference sequence). CDR3 nucleotides: TGCAGTGCCCCATCGAGGCTGGTATCCACAAATCAGCCCCAGCATTTT. Protein product: CSAPSRLVSTNQPQHF.

This clonotype showed up many times. The J gene is TRBJ2-1, the V gene TRBV10-2; D is possibly TRBD2 (6 bases). Looked up from germline, CDR1 is WSHSY and CDR2 is SAAADI. This CDR3 spans 13 amino acids. V was cut by 6 bases and J by 2 bases, with 8 bases left in between. CDR3 bases: TGCGCCAGCAGACTAGCCCCCTACAATGAGCAGTTCTTC. It is translated as CASRLAPYNEQFF.

This clonotype was counted at least ten times. This chain joins TRBV19 and TRBJ1-4; no clear D gene. The CDR3 runs 15 residues. Germline lookup yields CDR1 LNHDA and CDR2 SQIVND (reference sequence). V lost 5 bases to trimming and J lost 3 bases, with 13 bases between them. The DNA of the CDR3 is TGTGCCAGTAGTGCGGACGTCGGTCCTAATGAAAAACTGTTTTTT. It encodes CASSADVGPNEKLFF.

This clonotype was detected a few times. The J gene is TRBJ1-1, the V gene TRBV19, with D unresolved. Germline CDR1 LNHDA, CDR2 SQIVND (reference sequence). The CDR3 loop spans 13 amino acids. V was clipped by 6 bases and J by 3 bases, with 11 bases between them. In DNA form, the CDR3 reads TGTGCCAGTAGCATATATAGCGACACTGAAGCTTTCTTT. Translating gives CASSIYSDTEAFF.

Ten or more counts support this clonotype. The chain employs TRBV12-3 or TRBV12-4 and TRBJ1-4, with D hard to call. V dropped 10 bases and J dropped 7 bases, with 16 bases sitting between them. The CDR3 sequence is 13 residues long. The CDR3 DNA follows: TGTGCCACCCGAGGGAAGCTTGGTGAAAAACTGTTTTTT. Its translation is CATRGKLGEKLFF.

The table lists this clonotype with many counts. The chain uses TRBV7-3 and TRBJ1-1; D is unresolved. This CDR3 has 13 amino acids. From germline, CDR1 is SGHTA and CDR2 FQGTGA. Trimming removed 5 bases at V and 1 base at J, with 8 bases between. This CDR3 is CASSVTGNTEAFF. CDR3 DNA sequence: TGTGCCAGCAGCGTGACGGGGAACACTGAAGCTTTCTTT.

This clonotype was seen ten or more times. The J gene is TRBJ2-3, the V gene TRBV7-9, with 8 bases that match TRBD1. V lost 1 base and J lost 1; bases outside the gene matches: 1. The CDR3 runs to 15 residues. The germline gives CDR1 SEHNR, CDR2 FQNEAQ (reference sequence). CDR3: CASSLGDRRTDTQYF. For the CDR3, the DNA is TGTGCCAGCAGCTTAGGGGACAGGCGCACAGATACGCAGTATTTT.

This clonotype was picked up many times. The chain recombines TRBV19 with TRBJ1-6; unclear D gene. The CDR3 contains 13 residues. Trimming took off 4 bases at V and 6 bases at J, with 7 bases between the two ends. Germline-derived CDR1 and CDR2 are LNHDA and SQIVND (reference sequence). The CDR3 sequence: CASSTRSNSPLHF. The DNA for the CDR3 is TGTGCCAGTAGTACCCGATCTAATTCACCCCTCCACTTT.

This clonotype was observed at least ten times. Just one base apart from a much larger clone, this may be a read error. V gene TRBV2 combines with J gene TRBJ2-2; D remains ambiguous. The CDR3 consists of 14 residues. Deletions cut 8 bases from V and 5 bases from J, with 15 bases between. Germline loops: CDR1 SNHLY, CDR2 FYNNEI. CDR3 sequence (DNA): TGTGCCAGCGGTGGGGTAGCCGGGACCGGGGAGCTGTTTTTT. Its protein is CASGGVAGTGELFF. Full variable domain (outside the CDR3, taken from reference TRBV2 and TRBJ2-2): EPEVTQTPSHQVTQMGQEVILRCVPISNHLYFYWYRQILGQKVEFLVSFYNNEISEKSEIFDDQFSVERPDGSNFTLKIRSTKLEDSAMYFCASGGVAGTGELFFGEGSRLTVL.

Ten or more counts support this clonotype. The chain carries TRBV12-3 or TRBV12-4 and TRBJ2-3; the D is unclear. CDR3 length: 16 residues. Trimming pared 3 bases from V and 1 base from J, leaving 14 bases between. The CDR3 loop reads CASSFSGGKGTDTQYF. As DNA, the CDR3 is TGTGCCAGCAGTTTCTCGGGTGGGAAAGGCACAGATACGCAGTATTTT.

This clonotype was counted many times. The chain has TRBV19 and TRBJ1-1; 7 nucleotides line up with TRBD1. The CDR3 is made up of 14 amino acids. Germline V gene data show CDR1 as LNHDA and CDR2 as SQIVND (reference sequence). The J segment lost 4 bases and the V segment lost 6 bases, leaving 8 bases of the junction unmatched. The CDR3 loop is CASSPQGSTTEAFF. The CDR3 bases are TGTGCCAGTAGCCCACAGGGGAGTACCACTGAAGCTTTCTTT.